This paragraph reports one TCR beta chain. Generated by immunoSEQ multiplex PCR, the TCRdb table keeps only in-frame clones and is missing some. The sample consists of about 100,000 clones, approximately 94% of them appearing once. The source of the sample is a study of technical replicates of blood from a handful of donors. The origin of this receptor is a human donor in good health. Specimen: T cells isolated from PBMCs.

The CDR3 bases are TGTGCCAGCAGCGGAGGTTCGGGAACACATGGCTACACCTTC. Translation: CASSGGSGTHGYTF. This chain connects TRBV9 to TRBJ1-2; no firm D call. V was cut by 3 bases and J by 6 bases, with 15 bases left in between. The CDR3 covers 14 residues. Germline CDR1 is SGDLS and CDR2 is YYNGEE.